The 12 T cell receptor beta chains listed next were all sequenced from one sample in a study of shared clonotypes between healthy human individuals. Generated by immunoSEQ multiplex PCR, the TCRdb table keeps only in-frame clones and is missing some. The data hold a few million clones, with 90% to 96% observed a single time. Sequencing was done on a sample of naive CD4+ T cells sorted from blood. Subset: CD45RA+ positively selected. These receptors were taken from a man aged 18 to 35 in good health.

The V call is TRBV6-5, the J call TRBJ2-3; no definite D call. V lost 6 bases to trimming and J lost 0 bases, with 7 bases between them. The CDR3 loop spans 13 amino acids. Per the germline V gene, CDR1 is MNHEY and CDR2 is SVGAGI. The CDR3 here is CASRDGSTDTQYF. The CDR3 DNA reads as TGTGCCAGCAGGGATGGAAGCACAGATACGCAGTATTTT.

The chain is built from TRBV18 and TRBJ1-2; a weak D match, TRBD1 (6 bases). CDR1 and CDR2 from the germline V gene are KGHSH and LQKENI. The V gene lost 3 bases and the J gene lost 2 bases, with 10 bases spanning the gap. The CDR3 has 14 residues. The CDR3 reads CASSPTTGNYGYTF. DNA of the CDR3: TGTGCCAGCTCACCGACTACAGGGAACTATGGCTACACCTTC.

The V call is TRBV28, the J call TRBJ2-7; D is uncertain. Trimming removed 9 bases at V and 9 bases at J, with 18 bases between. The germline V gene encodes CDR1 MDHEN and CDR2 SYDVKM. This CDR3 spans 12 amino acids. The CDR3 loop reads CASNDDEVGQYF. Written as DNA, the CDR3 is TGTGCCAGTAATGACGATGAGGTTGGGCAGTACTTC. Combining the CDR3 with reference TRBV28 and TRBJ2-7 gives the whole variable domain DVKVTQSSRYLVKRTGEKVFLECVQDMDHENMFWYRQDPGLGLRLIYFSYDVKMKEKGDIPEGYSVSREKKERFSLILESASTNQTSMYLCASNDDEVGQYFGPGTRLTVT.

This chain uses TRBV7-9 with TRBJ2-7, with D tentatively TRBD1 (6 bases). Germline assignment: CDR1 SEHNR and CDR2 FQNEAQ (reference sequence). V was trimmed by 4 bases and J by 3 bases, leaving 16 bases between them. There are 15 residues in the CDR3. DNA for the CDR3: TGTGCCAGCAGCTCCGGAGCAGGGGCGTTCTACGAGCAGTACTTC. Its protein is CASSSGAGAFYEQYF.

The chain combines TRBV28 with TRBJ2-2, with D possibly matching TRBD2 (5 bases). Germline V gene sequence: CDR1 MDHEN, CDR2 SYDVKM. The CDR3 runs 16 residues. Trimming left V 6 bases short and J 4 bases short, with 18 bases between. CDR3 sequence (DNA): TGTGCCAGCAGCACTTCCCTAAAGGCGGGCACCGGGGAGCTGTTTTTT. As protein: CASSTSLKAGTGELFF. The full variable domain, with the rest looked up from reference TRBV28 and TRBJ2-2, is DVKVTQSSRYLVKRTGEKVFLECVQDMDHENMFWYRQDPGLGLRLIYFSYDVKMKEKGDIPEGYSVSREKKERFSLILESASTNQTSMYLCASSTSLKAGTGELFFGEGSRLTVL.

The chain uses TRBV6-6 and TRBJ2-1; D is unresolved. V lost 2 bases, J lost 8 bases, and 7 bases lay in between. There are 12 residues in the CDR3. Per the germline V gene, CDR1 is MNHNY and CDR2 is SVGAGI (reference sequence). The CDR3 loop reads CASSYGYDEQFF. The DNA for the CDR3 is TGTGCCAGCAGTTACGGTTATGATGAGCAGTTCTTC.

V gene TRBV28 combines with J gene TRBJ2-7; tentatively, D is TRBD1 or TRBD2 (5 bases each). V gave up 6 bases and J gave up 4 bases, with 19 bases separating them. The length of the CDR3 is 15 residues. Germline V gene sequence: CDR1 MDHEN, CDR2 SYDVKM. The CDR3 DNA reads as TGTGCCAGCAGCCTGGGACCCCCGAAGAGTTACGAGCAGTACTTC. It translates to CASSLGPPKSYEQYF. Together with reference TRBV28 and TRBJ2-7, the CDR3 gives the full variable domain: DVKVTQSSRYLVKRTGEKVFLECVQDMDHENMFWYRQDPGLGLRLIYFSYDVKMKEKGDIPEGYSVSREKKERFSLILESASTNQTSMYLCASSLGPPKSYEQYFGPGTRLTVT.

The chain links TRBV27 to TRBJ2-7; D not certain. V gave up 8 bases and J gave up 0 bases, with 17 bases separating them. This CDR3 contains 15 residues. The V gene's germline CDR1 is MNHEY and CDR2 SMNVEV (reference sequence). CDR3 amino acids: CASHRQQPSSYEQYF. In DNA form, the CDR3 reads TGTGCCAGCCACCGTCAACAGCCGAGCTCCTACGAGCAGTACTTC.

This clone was recorded once. This chain uses TRBV7-9 with TRBJ2-4, with 7 bases lining up with TRBD2. The germline V gene has CDR1 SEHNR and CDR2 FQNEAQ (reference sequence). V trimming: 5 bases; J trimming: 4 bases; junction bases outside the gene matches: 8. This CDR3 is built from 15 residues. The CDR3 region has the DNA TGTGCCAGCAGCCCGCGGGGGTCTGGGAAAAACATTCAGTACTTC. Translated: CASSPRGSGKNIQYF. The variable domain in full, completed from reference TRBV7-9 and TRBJ2-4, reads DTGVSQNPRHKITKRGQNVTFRCDPISEHNRLYWYRQTLGQGPEFLTYFQNEAQLEKSRLLSDRFSAERPKGSFSTLEIQRTEQGDSAMYLCASSPRGSGKNIQYFGAGTRLSVL.

This clone came up once. The gene calls are TRBV19 and TRBJ1-5; TRBD1 aligns across 10 bases. The CDR3 sequence is 16 residues long. Trimming at V came to 4 bases and at J to 2 bases, leaving 5 bases not matched to a gene. Germline V lookup: CDR1 LNHDA, CDR2 SQIVND (reference sequence). CDR3 DNA: TGTGCCAGTAGTACCCTAGGGACAGGGGGCAATCAGCCCCAGCATTTT. It codes for CASSTLGTGGNQPQHF.

This chain connects TRBV6-1 to TRBJ1-1; 7 bases are a match to TRBD1. Trimming cost V 0 bases and J 11 bases; bases outside gene matches: 6. Germline lookup yields CDR1 MNHNS and CDR2 SASEGT. This CDR3 contains 13 residues. CDR3 DNA sequence: TGTGCCAGCAGTGAAGCAGGGGGCGTTTGGGCTTTCTTT. Amino acids: CASSEAGGVWAFF.

The V gene is TRBV7-2, the J gene TRBJ1-2; D not resolved. CDR1 SGHTA and CDR2 FQGNSA come from the germline V gene. The CDR3 has 14 residues. Between the trimmed V and J ends, which lost 5 bases and 2 bases, there was a span of 12 bases. In DNA form, the CDR3 reads TGTGCCAGCAGCAGGGCAGGAGCGAACTATGGCTACACCTTC. It translates to CASSRAGANYGYTF.